Sequencing of this T cell receptor (beta chain) was carried out in a study of T-cell reconstitution after alpha-beta-depleted transplantation in children. Study-wide results and caveats: By one year post-transplant, T-cell counts and diversity largely arose from T cells that were newly produced. Several hundred rapidly expanded clones from non-depleted graft cells reportedly supplied alpha-beta T cells about two months post-transplant.

Unique molecular identifiers were built into the TCRbeta library. TCRdb redid the calling of the PCR reads with MiXCR, one entry per CDR3 protein. The top ten hold 15% to 20% of the sample, which has some 150,000 distinct CDR3 sequences, 8.8% seen once. The germline V gene encodes CDR1 SGHRS and CDR2 YFSETQ. The CDR3 loop spans 14 amino acids. V dropped 2 bases and J dropped 3 bases, with 12 bases sitting between them. In its sample, this clonotype was seen many times. The antigen is unknown. The receptor was derived from a female patient aged 2-15 years who had a stem cell transplant for congenital amegakaryocytic thrombocytopenia, so the T cells may come from the graft donor. The sequencing here drew on PBMCs, mostly from graft donor cells, taken 180 days after TCRalphabeta/CD19-depleted stem cell transplant. The rearrangement uses TRBV5-1 and TRBJ2-7, with D possibly being TRBD1 or TRBD2 (5 bases each). The CDR3 here is CASSLPGTGYEQYF. The CDR3 bases are TGCGCCAGCAGCTTACCCGGGACCGGCTACGAGCAGTACTTC.